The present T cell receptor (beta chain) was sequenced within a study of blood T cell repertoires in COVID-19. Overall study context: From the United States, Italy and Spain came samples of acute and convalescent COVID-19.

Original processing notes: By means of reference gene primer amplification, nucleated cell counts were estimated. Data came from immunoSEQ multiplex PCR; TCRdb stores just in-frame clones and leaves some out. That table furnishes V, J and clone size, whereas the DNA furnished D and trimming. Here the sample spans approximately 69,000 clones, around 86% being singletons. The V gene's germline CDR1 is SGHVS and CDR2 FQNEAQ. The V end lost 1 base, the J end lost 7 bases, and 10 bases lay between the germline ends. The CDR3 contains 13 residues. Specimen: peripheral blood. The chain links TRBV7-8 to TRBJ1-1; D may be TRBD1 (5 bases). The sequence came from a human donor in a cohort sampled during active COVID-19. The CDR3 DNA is TGTGCCAGCAGCTTAGTCGGGGGGGGTGAAGCTTTCTTT. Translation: CASSLVGGGEAFF.